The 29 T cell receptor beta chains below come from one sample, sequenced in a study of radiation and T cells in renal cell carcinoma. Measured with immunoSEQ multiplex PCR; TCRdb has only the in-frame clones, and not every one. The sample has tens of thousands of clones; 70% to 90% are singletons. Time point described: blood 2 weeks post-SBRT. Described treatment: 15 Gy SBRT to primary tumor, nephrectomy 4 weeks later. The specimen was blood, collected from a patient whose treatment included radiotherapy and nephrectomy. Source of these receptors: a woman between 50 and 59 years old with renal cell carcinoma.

The CDR3 region has the DNA TGCGCCAGCAGCCAGGGCCGACAGCTGATTAACTATGGCTACACCTTC. It yields the protein CASSQGRQLINYGYTF. The V and J genes are TRBV4-3 and TRBJ1-2, with a possible D match to TRBD1 (5 bases). The CDR3 runs 16 residues. V was cut by 3 bases and J by 1 base, with 15 bases left in between. Germline V lookup: CDR1 LGHNA, CDR2 YSLEER.

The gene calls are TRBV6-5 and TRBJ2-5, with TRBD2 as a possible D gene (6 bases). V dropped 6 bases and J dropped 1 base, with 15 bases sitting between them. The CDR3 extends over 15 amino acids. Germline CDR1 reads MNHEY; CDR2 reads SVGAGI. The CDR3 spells CASRLAWRAQETQYF. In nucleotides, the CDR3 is TGTGCCAGCAGATTGGCCTGGAGGGCCCAAGAGACCCAGTACTTC.

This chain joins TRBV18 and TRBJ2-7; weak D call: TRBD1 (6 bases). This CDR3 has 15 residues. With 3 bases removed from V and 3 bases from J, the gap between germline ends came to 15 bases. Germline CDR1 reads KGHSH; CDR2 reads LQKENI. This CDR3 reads CASSPQGGWSYEQYF. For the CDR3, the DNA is TGTGCCAGCTCACCCCAAGGGGGTTGGAGCTACGAGCAGTACTTC.

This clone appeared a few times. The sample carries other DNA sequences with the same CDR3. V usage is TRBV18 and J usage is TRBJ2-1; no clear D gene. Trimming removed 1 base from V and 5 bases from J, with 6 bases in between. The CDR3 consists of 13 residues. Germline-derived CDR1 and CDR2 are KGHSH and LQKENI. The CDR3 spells CASSPRLNNEQFF. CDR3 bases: TGTGCCAGCTCACCACGGCTGAACAATGAGCAGTTCTTC.

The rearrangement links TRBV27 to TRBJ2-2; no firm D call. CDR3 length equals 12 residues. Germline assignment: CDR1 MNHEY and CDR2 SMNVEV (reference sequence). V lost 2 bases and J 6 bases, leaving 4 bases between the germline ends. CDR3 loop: CASSLGSGELFF. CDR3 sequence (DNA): TGTGCCAGCAGTTTAGGGTCCGGGGAGCTGTTTTTT.

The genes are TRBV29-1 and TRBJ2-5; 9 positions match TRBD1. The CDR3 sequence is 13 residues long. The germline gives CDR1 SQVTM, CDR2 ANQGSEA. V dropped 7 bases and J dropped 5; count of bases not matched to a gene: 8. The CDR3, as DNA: TGCAGCGCACACACAGGGGGCGGGGAGACCCAGTACTTC. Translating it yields CSAHTGGGETQYF.

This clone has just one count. The CDR3 DNA reads as TGTGCCAGCAGCCCGGCGGGACAGGGAGCCTACGAGCAGTACTTC. It is translated as CASSPAGQGAYEQYF. The chain links TRBV5-6 to TRBJ2-7; 9 nucleotides match TRBD1. The CDR3 totals 15 residues. Looked up from germline, CDR1 is SGHDT and CDR2 is YYEEEE. The trim removed 4 bases at V and 2 bases at J, leaving 7 bases unmatched.

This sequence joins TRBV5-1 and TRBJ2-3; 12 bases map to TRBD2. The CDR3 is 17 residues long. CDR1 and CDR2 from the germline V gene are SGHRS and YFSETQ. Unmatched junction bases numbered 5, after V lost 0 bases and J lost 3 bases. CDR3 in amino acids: CASSLETSGGVTDTQYF. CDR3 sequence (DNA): TGCGCCAGCAGCTTGGAGACTAGCGGGGGTGTGACAGATACGCAGTATTTT.

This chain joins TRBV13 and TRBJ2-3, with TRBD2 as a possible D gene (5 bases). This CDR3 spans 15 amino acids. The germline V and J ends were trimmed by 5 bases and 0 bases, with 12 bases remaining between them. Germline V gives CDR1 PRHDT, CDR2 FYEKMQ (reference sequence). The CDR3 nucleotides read TGTGCCAGCAGCCTGGGGAGAGGAAGCACAGATACGCAGTATTTT. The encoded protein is CASSLGRGSTDTQYF. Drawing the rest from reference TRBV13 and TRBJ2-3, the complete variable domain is AAGVIQSPRHLIKEKRETATLKCYPIPRHDTVYWYQQGPGQDPQFLISFYEKMQSDKGSIPDRFSAQQFSDYHSELNMSSLELGDSALYFCASSLGRGSTDTQYFGPGTRLTVL.

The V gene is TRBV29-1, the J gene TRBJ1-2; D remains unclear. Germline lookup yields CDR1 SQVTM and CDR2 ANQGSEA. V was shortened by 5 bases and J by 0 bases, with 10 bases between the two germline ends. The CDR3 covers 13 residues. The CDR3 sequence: CSVSGETNYGYTF. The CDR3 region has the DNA TGCAGCGTTTCGGGAGAAACTAACTATGGCTACACCTTC.

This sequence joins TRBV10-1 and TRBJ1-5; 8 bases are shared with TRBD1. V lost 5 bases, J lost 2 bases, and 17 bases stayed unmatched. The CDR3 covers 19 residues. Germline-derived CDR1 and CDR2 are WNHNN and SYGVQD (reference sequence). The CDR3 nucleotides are TGCGCCAGCAGTTTCCTAGGAGACAGGGGAGACGTGGGCAATCAGCCCCAGCATTTT. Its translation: CASSFLGDRGDVGNQPQHF.

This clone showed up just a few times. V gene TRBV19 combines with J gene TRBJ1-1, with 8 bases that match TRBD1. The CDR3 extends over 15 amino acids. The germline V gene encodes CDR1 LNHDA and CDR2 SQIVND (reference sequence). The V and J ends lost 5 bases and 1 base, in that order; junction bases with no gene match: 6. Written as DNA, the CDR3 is TGTGCCAGTAGTCCGGGGGACAGGAGGAACACTGAAGCTTTCTTT. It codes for CASSPGDRRNTEAFF.

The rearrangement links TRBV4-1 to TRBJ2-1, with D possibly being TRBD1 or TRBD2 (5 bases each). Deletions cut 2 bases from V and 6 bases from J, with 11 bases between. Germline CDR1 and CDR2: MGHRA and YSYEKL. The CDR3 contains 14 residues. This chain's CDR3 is CASSQSSGANEQFF. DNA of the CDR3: TGCGCCAGCAGCCAATCTTCCGGGGCCAATGAGCAGTTCTTC.

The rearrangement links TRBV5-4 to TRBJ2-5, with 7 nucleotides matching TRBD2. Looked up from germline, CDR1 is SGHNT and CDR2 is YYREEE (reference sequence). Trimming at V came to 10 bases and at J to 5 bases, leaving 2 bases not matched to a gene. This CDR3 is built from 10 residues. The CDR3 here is CALGRETQYF. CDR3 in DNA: TGTGCCCTCGGGAGGGAGACCCAGTACTTC.

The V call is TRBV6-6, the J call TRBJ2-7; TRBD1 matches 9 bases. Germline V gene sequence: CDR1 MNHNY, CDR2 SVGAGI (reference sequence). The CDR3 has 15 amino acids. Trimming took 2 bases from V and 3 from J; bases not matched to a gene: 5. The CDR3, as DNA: TGTGCCAGCAGTTACGGACGGACAGGGGACTACGAGCAGTACTTC. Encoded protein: CASSYGRTGDYEQYF.

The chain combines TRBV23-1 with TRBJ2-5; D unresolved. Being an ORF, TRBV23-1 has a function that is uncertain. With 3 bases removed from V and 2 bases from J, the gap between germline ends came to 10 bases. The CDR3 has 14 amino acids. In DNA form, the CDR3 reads TGCGCCAGCAGTCAGGGCCGGCTACAAGAGACCCAGTACTTC. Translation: CASSQGRLQETQYF.

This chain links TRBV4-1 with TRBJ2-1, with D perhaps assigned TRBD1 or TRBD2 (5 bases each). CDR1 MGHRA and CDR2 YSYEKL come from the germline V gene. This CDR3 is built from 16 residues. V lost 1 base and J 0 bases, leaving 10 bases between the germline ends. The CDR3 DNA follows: TGCGCCAGCAGCCAAGCCCGGGACCTCTCCTACAATGAGCAGTTCTTC. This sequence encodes CASSQARDLSYNEQFF.

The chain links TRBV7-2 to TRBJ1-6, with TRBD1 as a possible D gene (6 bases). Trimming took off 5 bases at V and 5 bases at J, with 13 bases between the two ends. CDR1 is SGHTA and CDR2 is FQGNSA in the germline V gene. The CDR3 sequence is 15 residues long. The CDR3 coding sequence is TGTGCCAGCAGCGAAGCAGGGGATGATAATTCACCCCTCCACTTT. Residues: CASSEAGDDNSPLHF.

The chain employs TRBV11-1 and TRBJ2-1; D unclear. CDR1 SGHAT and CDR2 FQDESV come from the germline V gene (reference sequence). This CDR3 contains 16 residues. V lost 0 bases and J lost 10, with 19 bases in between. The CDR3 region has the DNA TGTGCCAGCAGCTTAGCTTTCGGTGGCCCGGGCTCCGAGCAGTTCTTC. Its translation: CASSLAFGGPGSEQFF.

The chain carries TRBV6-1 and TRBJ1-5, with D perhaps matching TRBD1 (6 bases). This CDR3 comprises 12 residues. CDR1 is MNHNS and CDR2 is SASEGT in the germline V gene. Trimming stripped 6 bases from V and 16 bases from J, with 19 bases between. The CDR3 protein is CASSNPGQREHF. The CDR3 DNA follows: TGTGCCAGCAGCAACCCGGGACAACGGGAACATTTT.

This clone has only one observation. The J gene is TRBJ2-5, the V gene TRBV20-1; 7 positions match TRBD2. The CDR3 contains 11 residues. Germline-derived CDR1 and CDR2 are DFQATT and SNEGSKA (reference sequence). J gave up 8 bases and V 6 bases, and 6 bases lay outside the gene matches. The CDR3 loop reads CSAPSGGTQYF. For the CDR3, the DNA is TGCAGTGCCCCCTCGGGGGGAACCCAGTACTTC.

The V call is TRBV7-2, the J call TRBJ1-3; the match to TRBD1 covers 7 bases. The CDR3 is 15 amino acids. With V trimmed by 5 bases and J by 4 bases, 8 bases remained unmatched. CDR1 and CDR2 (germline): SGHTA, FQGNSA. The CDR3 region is CASSVRQGGGNTIYF. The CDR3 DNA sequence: TGTGCCAGCAGCGTCAGACAGGGCGGAGGAAACACCATATATTTT.

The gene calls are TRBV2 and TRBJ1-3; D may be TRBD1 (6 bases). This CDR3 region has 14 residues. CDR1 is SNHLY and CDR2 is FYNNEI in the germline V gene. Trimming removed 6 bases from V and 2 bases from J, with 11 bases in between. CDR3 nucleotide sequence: TGTGCCAGCAGCAAGGGGGAGGCTGGAAACACCATATATTTT. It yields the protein CASSKGEAGNTIYF.

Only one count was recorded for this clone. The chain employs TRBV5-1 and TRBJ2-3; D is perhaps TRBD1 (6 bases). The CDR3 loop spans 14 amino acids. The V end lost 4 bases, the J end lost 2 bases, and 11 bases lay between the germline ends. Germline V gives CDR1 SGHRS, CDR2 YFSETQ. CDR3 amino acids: CASSPDSTTDTQYF. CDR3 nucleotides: TGCGCCAGCAGCCCGGACAGTACCACAGATACGCAGTATTTT.

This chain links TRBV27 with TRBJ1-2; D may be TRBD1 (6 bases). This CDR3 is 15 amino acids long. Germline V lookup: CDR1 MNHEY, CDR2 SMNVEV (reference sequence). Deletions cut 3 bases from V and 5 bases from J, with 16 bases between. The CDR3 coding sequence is TGTGCCAGCAGTTTGAACGGACAGATGAGTTATGGCTACACCTTC. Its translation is CASSLNGQMSYGYTF.

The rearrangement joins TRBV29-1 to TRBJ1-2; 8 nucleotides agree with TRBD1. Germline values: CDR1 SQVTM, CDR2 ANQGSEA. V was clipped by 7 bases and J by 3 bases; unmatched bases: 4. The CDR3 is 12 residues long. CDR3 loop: CSASQGDYGYTF. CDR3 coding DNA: TGCAGCGCCTCACAGGGGGACTATGGCTACACCTTC.

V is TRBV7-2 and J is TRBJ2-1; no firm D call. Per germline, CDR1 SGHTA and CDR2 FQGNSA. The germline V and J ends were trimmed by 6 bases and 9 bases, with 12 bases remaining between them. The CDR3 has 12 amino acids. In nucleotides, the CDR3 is TGTGCCAGCAGAACACCTAACAGTGAGCAGTTCTTC. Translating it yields CASRTPNSEQFF.

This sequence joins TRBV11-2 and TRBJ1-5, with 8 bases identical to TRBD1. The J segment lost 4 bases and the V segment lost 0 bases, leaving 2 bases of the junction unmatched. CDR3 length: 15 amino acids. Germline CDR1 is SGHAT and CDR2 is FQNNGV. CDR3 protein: CASSLETGGNQPQHF. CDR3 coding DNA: TGTGCCAGCAGCTTAGAAACAGGGGGGAATCAGCCCCAGCATTTT.

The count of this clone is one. In nucleotides, the CDR3 is TGCGCCAGCAGCCAAGGGGGACTAGCGGGAGACACCGGGGAGCTGTTTTTT. As protein: CASSQGGLAGDTGELFF. The genes are TRBV4-3 and TRBJ2-2, with TRBD2 matching over 14 bases. After removal of 1 base from V and 3 bases from J, the junction contained 1 base not matched to a gene. The CDR3 loop spans 17 amino acids. CDR1 is LGHNA, CDR2 YSLEER, per germline.